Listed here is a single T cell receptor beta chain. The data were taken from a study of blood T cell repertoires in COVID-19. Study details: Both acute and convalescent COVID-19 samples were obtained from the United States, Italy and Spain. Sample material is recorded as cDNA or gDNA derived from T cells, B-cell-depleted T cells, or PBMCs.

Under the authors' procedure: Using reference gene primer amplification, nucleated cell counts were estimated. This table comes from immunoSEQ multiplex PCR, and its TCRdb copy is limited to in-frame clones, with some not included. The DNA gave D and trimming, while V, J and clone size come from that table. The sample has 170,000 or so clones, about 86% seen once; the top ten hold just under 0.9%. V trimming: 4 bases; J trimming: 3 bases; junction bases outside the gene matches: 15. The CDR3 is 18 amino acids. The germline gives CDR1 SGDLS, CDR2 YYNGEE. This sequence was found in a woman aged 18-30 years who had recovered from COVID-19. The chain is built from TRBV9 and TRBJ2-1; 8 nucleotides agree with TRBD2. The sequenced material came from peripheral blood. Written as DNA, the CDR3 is TGTGCCAGCAGCAATCGGGTCAGCGGGCGGGGGGTCTACAATGAGCAGTTCTTC. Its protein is CASSNRVSGRGVYNEQFF.